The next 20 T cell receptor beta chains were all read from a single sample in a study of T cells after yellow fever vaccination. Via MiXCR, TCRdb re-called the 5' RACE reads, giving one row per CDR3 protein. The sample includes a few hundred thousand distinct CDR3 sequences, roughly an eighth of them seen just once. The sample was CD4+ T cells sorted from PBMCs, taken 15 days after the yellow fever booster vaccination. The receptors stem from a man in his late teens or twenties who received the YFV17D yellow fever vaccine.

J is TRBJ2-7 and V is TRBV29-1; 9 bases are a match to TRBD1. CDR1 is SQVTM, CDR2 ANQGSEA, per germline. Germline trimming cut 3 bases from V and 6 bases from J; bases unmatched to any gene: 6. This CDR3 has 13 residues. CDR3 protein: CSVDRTGEGEQYF. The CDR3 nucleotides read TGCAGCGTTGATAGGACAGGGGAGGGCGAGCAGTACTTC.

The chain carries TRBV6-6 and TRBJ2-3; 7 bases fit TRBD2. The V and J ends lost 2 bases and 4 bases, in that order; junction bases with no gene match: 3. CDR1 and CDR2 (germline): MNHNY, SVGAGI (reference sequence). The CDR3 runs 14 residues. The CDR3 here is CASSYGREADTQYF. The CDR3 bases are TGTGCCAGCAGTTACGGGAGGGAAGCAGATACGCAGTATTTT.

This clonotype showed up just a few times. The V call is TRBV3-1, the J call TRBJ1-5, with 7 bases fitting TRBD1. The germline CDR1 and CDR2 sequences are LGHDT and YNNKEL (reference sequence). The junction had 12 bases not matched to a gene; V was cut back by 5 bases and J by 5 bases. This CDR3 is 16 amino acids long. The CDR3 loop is CASSTTWDRTYQPQHF. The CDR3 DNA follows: TGTGCCAGCAGCACAACCTGGGACAGAACCTATCAGCCCCAGCATTTT.

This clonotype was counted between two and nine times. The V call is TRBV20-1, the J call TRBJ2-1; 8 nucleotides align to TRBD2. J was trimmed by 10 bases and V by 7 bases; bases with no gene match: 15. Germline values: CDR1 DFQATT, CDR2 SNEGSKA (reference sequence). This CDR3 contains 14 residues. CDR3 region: CSVRGRGGFTEQFF. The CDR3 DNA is TGCAGTGTGCGAGGACGGGGGGGCTTCACGGAGCAGTTCTTC.

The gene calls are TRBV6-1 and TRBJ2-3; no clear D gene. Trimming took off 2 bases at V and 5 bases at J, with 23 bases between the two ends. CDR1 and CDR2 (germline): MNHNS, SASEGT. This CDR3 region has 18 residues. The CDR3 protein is CASSEQSLGPLTGDTQYF. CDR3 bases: TGTGCCAGCAGTGAACAATCACTCGGCCCGCTCACCGGAGATACGCAGTATTTT.

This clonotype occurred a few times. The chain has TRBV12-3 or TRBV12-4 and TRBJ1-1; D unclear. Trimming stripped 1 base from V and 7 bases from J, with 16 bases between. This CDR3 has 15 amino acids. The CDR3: CASSLDGHPVIEAFF. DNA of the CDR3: TGTGCCAGCAGTTTAGATGGCCACCCTGTCATTGAAGCTTTCTTT.

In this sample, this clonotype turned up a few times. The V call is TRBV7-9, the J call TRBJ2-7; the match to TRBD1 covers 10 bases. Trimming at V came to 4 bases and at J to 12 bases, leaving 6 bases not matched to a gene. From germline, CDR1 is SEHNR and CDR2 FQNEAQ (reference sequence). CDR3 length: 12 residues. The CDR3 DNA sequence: TGTGCCAGCAGCTACCGGGACAGGGGCTGGTACGTC. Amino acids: CASSYRDRGWYV.

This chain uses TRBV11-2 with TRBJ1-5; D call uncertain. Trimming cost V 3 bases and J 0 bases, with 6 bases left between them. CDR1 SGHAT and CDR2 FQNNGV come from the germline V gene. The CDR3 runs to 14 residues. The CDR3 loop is CASSFTDSNQPQHF. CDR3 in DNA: TGTGCCAGCAGCTTCACAGATAGCAATCAGCCCCAGCATTTT.

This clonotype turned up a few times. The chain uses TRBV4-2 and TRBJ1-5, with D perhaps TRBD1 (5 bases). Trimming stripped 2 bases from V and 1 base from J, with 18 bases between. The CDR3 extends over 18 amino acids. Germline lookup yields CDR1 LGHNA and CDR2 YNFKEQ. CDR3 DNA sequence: TGTGCCAGCAGCCAATCAGGGTTCGGAGCTCTAAGCAATCAGCCCCAGCATTTT. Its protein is CASSQSGFGALSNQPQHF.

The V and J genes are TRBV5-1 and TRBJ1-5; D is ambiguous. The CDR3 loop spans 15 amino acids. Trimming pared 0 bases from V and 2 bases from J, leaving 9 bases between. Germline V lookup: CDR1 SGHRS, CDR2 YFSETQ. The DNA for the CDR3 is TGCGCCAGCAGCTTGGGTCCCGGAGGCAATCAGCCCCAGCATTTT. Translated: CASSLGPGGNQPQHF.

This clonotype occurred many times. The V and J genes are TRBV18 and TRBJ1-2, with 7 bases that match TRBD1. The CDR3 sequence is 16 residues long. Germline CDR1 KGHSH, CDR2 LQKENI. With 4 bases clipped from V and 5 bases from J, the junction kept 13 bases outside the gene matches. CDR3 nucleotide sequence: TGTGCCAGCTCACTAGCAGGGGGACAGAATACTTATGGCTACACCTTC. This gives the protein CASSLAGGQNTYGYTF. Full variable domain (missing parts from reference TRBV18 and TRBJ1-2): NAGVMQNPRHLVRRRGQEARLRCSPMKGHSHVYWYRQLPEEGLKFMVYLQKENIIDESGMPKERFSAEFPKEGPSILRIQQVVRGDSAAYFCASSLAGGQNTYGYTFGSGTRLTVV.

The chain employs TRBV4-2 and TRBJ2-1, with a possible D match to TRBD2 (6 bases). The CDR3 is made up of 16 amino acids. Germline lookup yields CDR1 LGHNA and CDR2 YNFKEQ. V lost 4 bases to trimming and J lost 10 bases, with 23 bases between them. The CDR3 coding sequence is TGTGCCAGCAGCCGCATGCTTTTGGGGGGTTCACAAGAGCAGTTCTTC. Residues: CASSRMLLGGSQEQFF.

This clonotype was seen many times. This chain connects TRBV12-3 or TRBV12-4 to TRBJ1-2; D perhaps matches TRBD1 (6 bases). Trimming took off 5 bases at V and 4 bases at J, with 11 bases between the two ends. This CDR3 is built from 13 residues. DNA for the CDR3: TGTGCCAGCAGTCCGACAGGCGCCTATGGCTACACCTTC. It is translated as CASSPTGAYGYTF.

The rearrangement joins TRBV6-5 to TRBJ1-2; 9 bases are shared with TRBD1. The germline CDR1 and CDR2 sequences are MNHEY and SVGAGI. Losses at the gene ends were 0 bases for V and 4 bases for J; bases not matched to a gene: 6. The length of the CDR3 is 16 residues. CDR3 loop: CASSYSGTGNSYGYTF. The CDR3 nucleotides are TGTGCCAGCAGTTACTCAGGGACAGGGAACAGCTATGGCTACACCTTC.

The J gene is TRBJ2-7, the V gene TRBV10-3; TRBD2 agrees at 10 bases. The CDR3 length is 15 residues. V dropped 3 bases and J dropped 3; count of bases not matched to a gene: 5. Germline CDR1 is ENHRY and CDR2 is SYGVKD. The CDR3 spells CAISDLAGALYEQYF. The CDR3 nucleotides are TGTGCCATCAGTGACCTAGCGGGGGCACTCTACGAGCAGTACTTC.

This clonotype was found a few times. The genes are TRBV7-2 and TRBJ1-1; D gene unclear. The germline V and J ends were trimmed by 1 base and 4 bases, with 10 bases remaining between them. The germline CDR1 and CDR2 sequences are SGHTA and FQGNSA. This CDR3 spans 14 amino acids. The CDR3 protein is CASSLVVRSTEAFF. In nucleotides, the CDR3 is TGTGCCAGCAGCTTAGTAGTCAGGAGCACTGAAGCTTTCTTT.

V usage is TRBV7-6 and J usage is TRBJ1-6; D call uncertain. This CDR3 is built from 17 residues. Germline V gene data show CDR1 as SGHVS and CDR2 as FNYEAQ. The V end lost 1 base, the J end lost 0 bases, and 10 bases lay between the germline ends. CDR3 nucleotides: TGTGCCAGCAGCTTAGAGGCGGGGAGCTCCTATAATTCACCCCTCCACTTT. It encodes CASSLEAGSSYNSPLHF. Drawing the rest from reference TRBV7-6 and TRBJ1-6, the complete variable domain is GAGVSQSPRYKVTKRGQDVALRCDPISGHVSLYWYRQALGQGPEFLTYFNYEAQQDKSGLPNDRFSAERPEGSISTLTIQRTEQRDSAMYRCASSLEAGSSYNSPLHFGNGTRLTVT.

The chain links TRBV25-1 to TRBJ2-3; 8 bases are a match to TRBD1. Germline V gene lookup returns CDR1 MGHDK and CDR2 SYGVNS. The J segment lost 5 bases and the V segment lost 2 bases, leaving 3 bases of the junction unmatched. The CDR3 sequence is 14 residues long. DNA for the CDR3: TGTGCCAGCAGTGAACACGGGACAGGAGATACGCAGTATTTT. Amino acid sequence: CASSEHGTGDTQYF.

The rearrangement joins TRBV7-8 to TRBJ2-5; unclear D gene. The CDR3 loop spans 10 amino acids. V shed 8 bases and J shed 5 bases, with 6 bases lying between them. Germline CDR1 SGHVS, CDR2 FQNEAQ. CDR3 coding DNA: TGTGCCAGCCTTGGGGAGACCCAGTACTTC. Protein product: CASLGETQYF.

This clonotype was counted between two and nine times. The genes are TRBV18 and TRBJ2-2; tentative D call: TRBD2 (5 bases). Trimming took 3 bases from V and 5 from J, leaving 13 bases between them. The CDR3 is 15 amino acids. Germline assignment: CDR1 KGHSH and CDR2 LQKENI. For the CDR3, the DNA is TGTGCCAGCTCACCTCCTCTCCCGGGGACCGGGGAGCTGTTTTTT. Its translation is CASSPPLPGTGELFF. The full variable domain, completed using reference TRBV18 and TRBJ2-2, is NAGVMQNPRHLVRRRGQEARLRCSPMKGHSHVYWYRQLPEEGLKFMVYLQKENIIDESGMPKERFSAEFPKEGPSILRIQQVVRGDSAAYFCASSPPLPGTGELFFGEGSRLTVL.